Listed below are T cell receptor beta chains from one sample, sequenced in a study of T cells in Graves' hyperthyroidism and ophthalmopathy. MiXCR, run by TCRdb on the multiplex PCR reads, gives a single entry per CDR3 protein. This repertoire shows 500,000 to 800,000 distinct CDR3 sequences, around 15% found once; its top ten account for under 15%. Sequencing was carried out using blood. Every receptor here comes from a woman aged 50 to 60 with Graves' ophthalmopathy. Each CDR3 is given with its conserved first and last residue. D genes are given only for firm matches. Only part of the rows carry a size: once, few, many, or a class if the clone is expanded.

j_gene | v_gene | abundance | d_gene | CDR3aa | CDR3nt
TRBJ1-6 | TRBV9 | many | . | CASSVAGVFSPLHF | TGTGCCAGCAGCGTTGCAGGGGTATTCTCACCCCTCCACTTT
TRBJ2-1 | TRBV6-1 | few | . | CASSVTGRQFF | TGTGCCAGCAGTGTTACAGGGAGGCAGTTCTTC
TRBJ2-2 | TRBV2 | . | . | CASSGSQLNTGELFF | TGTGCCAGCAGTGGTTCCCAGCTCAACACCGGGGAGCTGTTTTTT
TRBJ2-2 | TRBV7-8 | . | TRBD2 | CAGSLGYAGGRGTGELFF | TGTGCCGGCAGCTTAGGATATGCGGGAGGGCGCGGCACCGGGGAGCTGTTTTTT
TRBJ1-5 | TRBV20-1 | few | . | CSGHHSNQPQHF | TGCAGTGGACACCATAGCAATCAGCCCCAGCATTTT
TRBJ2-7 | TRBV13 | many | . | CASSFGGWQYF | TGTGCCAGCAGCTTCGGAGGCTGGCAGTACTTC
TRBJ1-5 | TRBV7-2 | few | . | CASSSNETGFYSNQPQHF | TGTGCCAGCAGCTCAAACGAGACAGGTTTTTATAGCAATCAGCCCCAGCATTTT
TRBJ2-2 | TRBV9 | . | TRBD2 | CASSVSPRRGLAGSGELFF | TGTGCCAGCAGCGTAAGTCCCCGTCGGGGACTAGCGGGAAGTGGGGAGCTGTTTTTT
TRBJ2-1 | TRBV28 | many | . | CASRLQGLEQFF | TGTGCCAGCAGATTACAGGGATTAGAGCAGTTCTTC
TRBJ2-7 | TRBV4-1 | . | . | CASSQEGGKRARYEQHF | TGCGCCAGCAGCCAAGAAGGGGGAAAGCGGGCGAGGTACGAGCAGCACTTC
TRBJ1-6 | TRBV18 | few | . | CASSPTVDNNSPLHF | TGTGCCAGCTCACCAACCGTAGACAATAATTCACCCCTCCACTTT
TRBJ2-5 | TRBV5-5 | . | TRBD2 | CASSQDRGSGIIGGTQYF | TGCGCCAGCAGCCAAGACCGGGGTAGCGGGATTATAGGGGGGACCCAGTACTTC
TRBJ2-7 | TRBV7-3 | many | . | CASSPTAGLGSYEQYF | TGTGCCAGCAGCCCGACCGCAGGGTTGGGCTCCTACGAGCAGTACTTC
TRBJ2-7 | TRBV13 | . | . | CASGFRGGKGYEQYF | TGTGCCAGCGGCTTCAGGGGCGGGAAAGGTTACGAGCAGTACTTC
TRBJ2-1 | TRBV6-2/TRBV6-3 | . | TRBD2 | CASSYPLSGSSRQTNEQFF | TGTGCCAGCAGTTACCCTCTCAGCGGGAGTTCAAGACAAACGAATGAGCAGTTCTTC
TRBJ2-1 | TRBV9 | few | TRBD1 | CASSAEYTGQASSYNEQFF | TGTGCCAGCAGCGCAGAGTATACCGGACAGGCGAGCTCCTACAATGAGCAGTTCTTC
TRBJ2-4 | TRBV29-1 | few | . | CSVQRDPDGIQYF | TGCAGCGTCCAAAGGGACCCGGACGGCATTCAGTACTTC
TRBJ1-3 | TRBV28 | many | . | CASSLTAGNTIYF | TGTGCCAGCAGTTTGACAGCTGGAAACACCATATATTTT
TRBJ2-5 | TRBV28 | many | TRBD2 | CASSLTGGSETQYF | TGTGCCAGCAGTTTAACGGGAGGGTCGGAGACCCAGTACTTC
TRBJ2-3 | TRBV24-1 | . | . | CATSDWRGDTQYF | TGTGCCACCAGTGATTGGAGAGGGGATACGCAGTATTTT
TRBJ1-1 | TRBV5-1 | many | . | CASSQGTSGTEAFF | TGCGCCAGCAGCCAAGGGACGTCGGGCACTGAAGCTTTCTTT
TRBJ1-5 | TRBV9 | few | . | CASSVEPHVNQPQHF | TGTGCCAGCAGCGTAGAACCGCACGTCAATCAGCCCCAGCATTTT
TRBJ2-1 | TRBV6-2/TRBV6-3 | few | . | CASSSAVSYNEQFF | TGTGCCAGCAGCTCGGCGGTCTCCTACAATGAGCAGTTCTTC
TRBJ2-5 | TRBV9 | . | TRBD1 | CASSVVGTGYETQYF | TGTGCCAGCAGCGTAGTCGGGACAGGGTACGAGACCCAGTACTTC
TRBJ2-5 | TRBV7-2 | many | TRBD1 | CASSRTGGARTETQYF | TGTGCCAGCAGCAGGACAGGGGGCGCTAGGACAGAGACCCAGTACTTC
TRBJ2-3 | TRBV7-2 | many | . | CASSPGGPSGDTQYF | TGTGCCAGCAGCCCTGGGGGGCCCTCCGGAGATACGCAGTATTTT
TRBJ2-1 | TRBV7-6 | . | TRBD2 | CASSLVEQSGSDNEQFF | TGTGCCAGCAGCTTAGTGGAGCAGAGCGGGAGCGACAATGAGCAGTTCTTC
TRBJ2-1 | TRBV20-1 | many | . | CSTFRSYEQFF | TGCAGTACTTTCAGGAGTTATGAGCAGTTCTTC
TRBJ2-5 | TRBV9 | many | . | CASSVAAAQETQYF | TGTGCCAGCAGCGTAGCGGCGGCACAAGAGACCCAGTACTTC
TRBJ1-1 | TRBV28 | many | . | CASLPLGMNTEAFF | TGTGCCAGCCTCCCACTAGGGATGAACACTGAAGCTTTCTTT
TRBJ1-1 | TRBV14 | few | . | CASSQAHRATEAFF | TGTGCCAGCAGCCAAGCGCACAGGGCAACTGAAGCTTTCTTT
TRBJ1-2 | TRBV20-1 | few | . | CSATPSASF | TGCAGTGCCACCCCCTCTGCGTCCTTC
TRBJ2-7 | TRBV12-3/TRBV12-4 | many | . | CASSFFAGEQYF | TGTGCCAGCAGTTTTTTTGCTGGCGAGCAGTACTTC
TRBJ2-1 | TRBV18 | once | TRBD2 | CASSPPRTSGIWEQFF | TGTGCCAGCTCACCGCCAAGGACTAGCGGGATCTGGGAGCAGTTCTTC
TRBJ2-5 | TRBV15 | many | . | CATSARGKETQYF | TGTGCCACCAGCGCCAGGGGTAAGGAGACCCAGTACTTC
TRBJ2-3 | TRBV5-4 | . | TRBD2 | CASSLPVGAGGPPDTQYF | TGTGCCAGCAGCCTCCCAGTGGGGGCGGGAGGGCCTCCAGATACGCAGTATTTT
TRBJ2-3 | TRBV12-3/TRBV12-4 | many | . | CASSLARGSDTQYF | TGTGCCAGCAGTTTAGCGCGAGGTTCAGATACGCAGTATTTT
TRBJ2-7 | TRBV20-1 | few | TRBD1 | CSARAYRGYEQYF | TGCAGTGCTAGGGCCTACAGGGGCTACGAGCAGTACTTC
TRBJ2-2 | TRBV6-1 | . | . | CASSEEGRELFF | TGTGCCAGCAGTGAAGAGGGAAGGGAGCTGTTTTTT
TRBJ2-2 | TRBV7-2 | many | . | CASSLGKGGTPYTGELFF | TGTGCCAGCAGCTTAGGAAAAGGGGGAACTCCGTACACCGGGGAGCTGTTTTTT
TRBJ2-2 | TRBV27 | few | TRBD2 | CASSFRGRAGELFF | TGTGCCAGCAGTTTTCGCGGGAGGGCCGGGGAGCTGTTTTTT
TRBJ2-7 | TRBV4-3 | few | TRBD2 | CASSQAPSSGTYEQYF | TGCGCCAGCAGCCAAGCTCCTTCTAGCGGGACCTACGAGCAGTACTTC
TRBJ2-1 | TRBV5-4 | . | TRBD2 | CASSFRDYRLNEQFF | TGTGCCAGCAGCTTCCGGGACTACCGACTCAATGAGCAGTTCTTC
TRBJ2-5 | TRBV6-2/TRBV6-3 | many | TRBD2 | CASSYLAGVGAETQYF | TGTGCCAGCAGTTACTTAGCGGGAGTAGGGGCAGAGACCCAGTACTTC
TRBJ2-7 | TRBV7-2 | many | TRBD1 | CASSLPRDRIYEQYF | TGTGCCAGCAGCTTACCCCGGGACAGAATCTACGAGCAGTACTTC
TRBJ1-1 | TRBV6-1 | . | . | CASSEREKTEAFF | TGTGCCAGCAGTGAACGTGAAAAAACTGAAGCTTTCTTT
TRBJ1-5 | TRBV6-2/TRBV6-3 | many | . | CASSYTGPGGWPQHF | TGTGCCAGCAGTTACACAGGGCCAGGCGGGTGGCCCCAGCATTTT
TRBJ2-1 | TRBV24-1 | . | TRBD2 | CATSAQGLAGVEQFF | TGTGCCACCAGTGCCCAGGGACTAGCGGGAGTTGAGCAGTTCTTC
TRBJ2-5 | TRBV7-2 | many | TRBD2 | CASSLELAGGGETQYF | TGTGCCAGCAGCTTAGAGTTAGCGGGAGGCGGGGAGACCCAGTACTTC
TRBJ2-2 | TRBV28 | many | TRBD2 | CASGTSGGGTGELFF | TGTGCCAGCGGGACTAGCGGAGGTGGCACCGGGGAGCTGTTTTTT